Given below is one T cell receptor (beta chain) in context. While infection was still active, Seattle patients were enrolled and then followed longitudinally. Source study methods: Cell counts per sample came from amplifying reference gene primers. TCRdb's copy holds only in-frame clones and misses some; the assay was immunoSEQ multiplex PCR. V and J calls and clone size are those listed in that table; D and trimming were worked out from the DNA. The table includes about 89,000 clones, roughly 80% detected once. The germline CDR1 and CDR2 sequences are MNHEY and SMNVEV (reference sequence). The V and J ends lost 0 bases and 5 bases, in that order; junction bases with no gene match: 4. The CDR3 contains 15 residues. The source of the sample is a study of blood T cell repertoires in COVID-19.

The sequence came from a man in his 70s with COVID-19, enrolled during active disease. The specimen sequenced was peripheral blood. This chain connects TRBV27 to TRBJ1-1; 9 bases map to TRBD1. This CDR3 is CASSLSGQGRTEAFF. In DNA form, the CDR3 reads TGTGCCAGCAGTTTATCGGGACAGGGTCGGACTGAAGCTTTCTTT.